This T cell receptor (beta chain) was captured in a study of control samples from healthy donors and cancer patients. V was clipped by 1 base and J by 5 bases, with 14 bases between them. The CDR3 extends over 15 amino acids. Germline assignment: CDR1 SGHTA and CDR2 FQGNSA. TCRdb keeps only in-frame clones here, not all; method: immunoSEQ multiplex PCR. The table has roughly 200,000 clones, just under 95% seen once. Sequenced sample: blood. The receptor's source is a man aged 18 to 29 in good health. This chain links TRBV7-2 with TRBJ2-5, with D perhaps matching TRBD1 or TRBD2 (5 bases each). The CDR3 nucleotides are TGTGCCAGCAGCTTAGTGGTGGGGGAGTGGGAGACCCAGTACTTC. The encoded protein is CASSLVVGEWETQYF.